This T cell receptor beta chain was sequenced for a study of T cells in Graves' hyperthyroidism and ophthalmopathy. Researchers took RNA transcripts and amplified the TCR beta CDR3 regions from them. The HTBI primer set drove a first-round RT-PCR of the TCR CDR3. TCRdb fed the multiplex PCR reads into MiXCR, producing one record per CDR3 protein. The sample records more than 500,000 distinct CDR3 sequences, 16% being singletons. The germline V gene has CDR1 DFQATT and CDR2 SNEGSKA (reference sequence). Trimming stripped 1 base from V and 0 bases from J, with 10 bases between. The length of the CDR3 is 15 residues.

The receptor was derived from a woman aged 30 to 39 with Graves' ophthalmopathy. Sequenced: blood. J is TRBJ2-1 and V is TRBV20-1; D may correspond to TRBD1 or TRBD2 (5 bases each). Here the CDR3 DNA reads TGCAGTGCTAGAGGGGACGGAGACTCCTACAATGAGCAGTTCTTC. Translation gives CSARGDGDSYNEQFF.